This is a list of T cell receptor beta chains from one sample in a study of Ad26.COV2.S vaccination and SARS-CoV-2 variants. Clones were read by immunoSEQ multiplex PCR, and TCRdb kept only the in-frame ones, dropping some. The data contain about half a million clones, 89% of them seen just once; the ten biggest clones take up more than 1.5%. Material: peripheral blood, obtained in a trial of Ad26.COV2.S vaccine versus placebo. The receptor source for this set is a person aged 18-65 years who received the Ad26.COV2.S COVID-19 vaccine or a placebo. Both conserved end residues are part of each CDR3. Not all rows give a size; the values are once, few, many and, for expanded clones, a class.

J,V,size,CDR3
TRBJ2-1,TRBV6-4,NA,CASSPSALSSYNEQFF
TRBJ1-1,TRBV13,once,CASSPGQGVNTEAFF
TRBJ1-2,TRBV5-1,NA,CASSLEFDYGYTF
TRBJ1-1,TRBV10-2,NA,CASSGRGATWGAEDTEAFF
TRBJ2-3,TRBV7-3,once,CASSLAGATTDTQYF
TRBJ2-3,TRBV9,NA,CASSGMRGPTDTQYF
TRBJ1-5,TRBV28,NA,CASTPGDQPQHF
TRBJ2-1,TRBV7-2,NA,CASSLWGGRNNEQFF
TRBJ2-7,TRBV28,NA,CATVGTTNYEQYF
TRBJ2-7,TRBV5-6,NA,CASSRDYYSEQYF
TRBJ1-2,TRBV28,few,CASSKDPGAYGYTF
TRBJ2-7,TRBV9,NA,CASSGGTSGRFAPNEQYF
TRBJ1-4,TRBV7-2,NA,CASSLRSWIGNEKLFF
TRBJ2-3,TRBV9,NA,CASSGFTDTQYF
TRBJ1-4,TRBV19,NA,CASRPGLTTNEKLFF
TRBJ1-6,TRBV7-2,NA,CASSLGQAKHPNSPLHF
TRBJ2-2,TRBV24-1,NA,CATSNPAGPRTGELFF
TRBJ1-2,TRBV28,NA,CASSVGQGIGGYTF
TRBJ2-1,TRBV28,NA,CASFEGASEQFF
TRBJ2-7,TRBV6-6,NA,CASSYSSTGSEQYF
TRBJ2-5,TRBV5-1,NA,CASSLLGFSSETQYF
TRBJ2-5,TRBV4-1,NA,CASSQDHQTQETQYF